This note documents a single T cell receptor (beta chain) sequence. Its antigen is not yet known. The record has no base qualities; no much larger clone is one base away. TCRbeta CDR3 regions were amplified from genomic DNA using the immunoSEQ Assay, a bias-controlled multiplex PCR. In the paper's pipeline: The number of nucleated cells in each sample was estimated by amplification of reference gene primers within the assay. To quantify the absolute abundance of each unique TCRbeta CDR3 rearrangement, sequence reads were collapsed and filtered. For each sample, productive Simpson clonality was calculated as the square root of Simpson's diversity index across productive rearrangements. This immuneACCESS table, as held by TCRdb, lists in-frame sequences with V and J called but not all clones. Of the missing ones, under half trace to an unresolved V gene in checked studies; the others have no known cause. V and J calls and clone size are as listed in that table; D and trimming were resolved from the DNA. The sample table holds 200,000 to 250,000 clones, of which about nine tenths were seen once. Jointly, the top ten make up more than 3.5% of the sample.

Enrolling through a virtual design, the prospective study's participants ranged in age from about 18 to 89 years and lived across 20 to 25 United States geographic areas. Cohort assignment in the prospective study relied on participant-reported clinical history from a screening survey and a study questionnaire. In the prospective study, whole blood, serum and a nasopharyngeal or oropharyngeal swab were collected from each participant by mobile phlebotomists. Participants in the prospective study had the option to provide additional blood draws and questionnaires over an approximately 2-month period. Prospective study blood samples were shipped either frozen or at room temperature before DNA extraction. The CDR3 goes from the cysteine to the phenylalanine over 17 residues. Only CDR3 DNA is held: 51 bases, read in frame from base 1. As encoded in the germline V gene (reference sequence), CDR1 is MNHEY while CDR2 is SMNVEV. Relative to germline, V is 3 bases shorter and J is 1 base shorter, with 15 bases between their ends.

The sample originates from a study of blood T cell repertoires in COVID-19 (TCRdb year 2020). About the investigation overall: Samples covering the acute and convalescent phases of COVID-19 were provided by collaborators in the United States, Italy and Spain. The sample metadata nearly always contained a de-identified subject ID, COVID-19 status, age in years and sex. The prospective study material was composed of cDNA or gDNA derived from T cells, B-cell-depleted T cells, or PBMCs. The repertoires were made available in a free public database intended to serve as a resource for research on the immune response to SARS-CoV-2. Where available, HLA class I and class II types were taken from metadata supplied by the sample provider and were not determined by assay-based typing. Deeply sampled blood TCRbeta repertoires from subjects exposed to, actively infected with, or recovered from COVID-19 were included in the dataset. The samples were drawn from two sources: the first 160 participants of the ongoing ImmuneRACE study, and 1,000 to 1,500 subjects contributed by 6 global collaborators.

Beyond this particular receptor, the publication reports: The quantity of clinical and demographic metadata differed by source and by participant and was supplied without curation.

Rearrangement joined TRBV27 to TRBJ2-2; a tentative D call is TRBD2 (6 bases match). Sequencing was done on a sample of PBMCs or T cells enriched from blood (not recorded which). The TCR was taken from a woman between 40 and 55 years old with acute COVID-19. The bases are TGTGCCAGCAGTTTTAAAGACGGGCGGGGGAACACCGGGGAGCTGTTTTTT. This yields the protein CASSFKDGRGNTGELFF.